This T cell receptor beta chain was observed in a study of CD8+CD57+ T cells in acquired aplastic anemia. Study as a whole: Sorted CD4+ and CD8+ cell DNA averaged roughly 3 ug.

General observations from the study: The study identified twenty-nine CD8+ CDR3 sequences shared by patients and controls.

The template used for profiling TCR beta VDJ and CDR3 was genomic DNA. Each CDR3 protein is one row after TCRdb ran MiXCR on the reads. The sample has under 200,000 distinct CDR3 sequences; 64% are singletons. Comments on this clonotype: The antigen is not known.

This CDR3 contains 13 residues. Germline V gene sequence: CDR1 SGHTA, CDR2 FQGNSA. Between the trimmed V and J ends, which lost 1 base and 6 bases, there was a span of 4 bases. Material for sequencing was sorted CD4+, CD8+, or CD8+CD57+ T cells (not recorded which) from PBMCs. This TCR was recovered from a human donor with severe aplastic anemia or a healthy control (not recorded which). This sequence joins TRBV7-2 and TRBJ1-6; no firm D call. CDR3 loop: CASSLDANSPLHF. The CDR3 DNA is TGTGCCAGCAGCTTAGACGCTAATTCACCCCTCCACTTT. The complete variable domain, with remaining parts taken from reference TRBV7-2 and TRBJ1-6, reads GAGVSQSPSNKVTEKGKDVELRCDPISGHTALYWYRQSLGQGLEFLIYFQGNSAPDKSGLPSDRFSAERTGGSVSTLTIQRTQQEDSAVYLCASSLDANSPLHFGNGTRLTVT.